Each of the 10 T cell receptor beta chains below was sequenced from the same sample in a study of blood T cell repertoires in COVID-19. Data came from immunoSEQ multiplex PCR; TCRdb stores just in-frame clones and leaves some out. The top ten hold 5% to 8% of the sample, which has around 200,000 clones, around 85% seen once. Sequencing was carried out using PBMCs or T cells enriched from blood (not recorded which). The source is a man aged 35 to 55 who had recovered from COVID-19.

The chain links TRBV29-1 to TRBJ1-2; a weak D match, TRBD1 (5 bases). The CDR3 covers 14 residues. Germline CDR1 reads SQVTM; CDR2 reads ANQGSEA. V gave up 7 bases and J gave up 5 bases, with 20 bases separating them. In nucleotides, the CDR3 is TGCAGCGCCCGGTCGGCGGACACCTCATATGGCTACACCTTC. Its protein is CSARSADTSYGYTF.

The CDR3 here is CASSWGTGDYEQYF. CDR3 in DNA: TGTGCCAGCAGCTGGGGGACAGGGGATTACGAGCAGTACTTC. The V gene is TRBV11-2, the J gene TRBJ2-7; 10 bases map to TRBD1. Germline V gene lookup returns CDR1 SGHAT and CDR2 FQNNGV. Unmatched junction bases numbered 4, after V lost 4 bases and J lost 4 bases. The CDR3 totals 14 residues.

The chain uses TRBV27 and TRBJ2-3, with TRBD1 identical over 9 bases. With 8 bases clipped from V and 0 bases from J, the junction kept 12 bases outside the gene matches. From germline, CDR1 is MNHEY and CDR2 SMNVEV (reference sequence). CDR3 length: 17 amino acids. The CDR3: CASAGQGTSPSTDTQYF. The CDR3 DNA sequence: TGTGCCAGCGCTGGACAGGGGACCTCCCCTAGCACAGATACGCAGTATTTT.

This clone came up once. The chain links TRBV10-3 to TRBJ1-1; D is unclear. The length of the CDR3 is 13 residues. The V gene's germline CDR1 is ENHRY and CDR2 SYGVKD. V was clipped by 5 bases and J by 1 base, with 8 bases between them. CDR3 sequence: CAISSNPNTEAFF. CDR3 sequence (DNA): TGTGCCATCAGTAGCAATCCGAACACTGAAGCTTTCTTT.

This chain links TRBV5-1 with TRBJ2-2; TRBD2 aligns across 10 bases. The germline V gene has CDR1 SGHRS and CDR2 YFSETQ. Losses at the gene ends were 2 bases for V and 0 bases for J; bases not matched to a gene: 7. The CDR3 has 18 residues. The CDR3 loop reads CASSLKTSGYANTGELFF. CDR3 coding DNA: TGCGCCAGCAGCTTAAAGACTAGCGGGTACGCGAACACCGGGGAGCTGTTTTTT.

V and J are TRBV5-1 and TRBJ2-2; TRBD2 agrees at 7 bases. V shed 3 bases and J 4 bases; nucleotides not matched to a gene: 18. The CDR3 loop spans 19 amino acids. CDR1 and CDR2 (germline): SGHRS, YFSETQ. CDR3 sequence: CASSSASLSSGGGTGELFF. The CDR3 DNA follows: TGCGCCAGCAGCTCCGCCTCACTCAGTTCGGGGGGAGGCACCGGGGAGCTGTTTTTT.

This chain connects TRBV2 to TRBJ1-5; 7 bases are a match to TRBD1. Germline V gives CDR1 SNHLY, CDR2 FYNNEI. The CDR3 is 14 residues long. V was clipped by 8 bases and J by 4 bases; unmatched bases: 8. The CDR3 here is CASWRGRWNQPQHF. CDR3 DNA: TGTGCCAGCTGGAGGGGGCGGTGGAATCAGCCCCAGCATTTT.

The rearrangement uses TRBV27 and TRBJ2-1; 7 bases match TRBD2. Germline V lookup: CDR1 MNHEY, CDR2 SMNVEV (reference sequence). The CDR3 covers 15 residues. V lost 2 bases to trimming and J lost 2 bases; unmatched junction nucleotides: 3. Written as DNA, the CDR3 is TGTGCCAGCAGTTTAGCGGGAGCGGCCTACAATGAGCAGTTCTTC. Translated: CASSLAGAAYNEQFF.

The chain recombines TRBV5-1 with TRBJ2-7, with TRBD2 matching over 8 bases. Germline assignment: CDR1 SGHRS and CDR2 YFSETQ. J was trimmed by 2 bases and V by 3 bases; bases with no gene match: 7. The CDR3 runs 15 residues. CDR3 DNA: TGCGCCAGCAGCTCCCAGCGGGAGCGAACCTACGAGCAGTACTTC. It encodes CASSSQRERTYEQYF.

The J gene is TRBJ2-7, the V gene TRBV25-1; the D is unclear. This CDR3 contains 15 residues. V shed 1 base and J shed 1 base, with 11 bases lying between them. In germline, CDR1 is MGHDK, CDR2 SYGVNS. The chain's CDR3 is CASSESRHPSYEQYF. CDR3 coding DNA: TGTGCCAGCAGTGAATCGAGGCACCCATCCTACGAGCAGTACTTC.